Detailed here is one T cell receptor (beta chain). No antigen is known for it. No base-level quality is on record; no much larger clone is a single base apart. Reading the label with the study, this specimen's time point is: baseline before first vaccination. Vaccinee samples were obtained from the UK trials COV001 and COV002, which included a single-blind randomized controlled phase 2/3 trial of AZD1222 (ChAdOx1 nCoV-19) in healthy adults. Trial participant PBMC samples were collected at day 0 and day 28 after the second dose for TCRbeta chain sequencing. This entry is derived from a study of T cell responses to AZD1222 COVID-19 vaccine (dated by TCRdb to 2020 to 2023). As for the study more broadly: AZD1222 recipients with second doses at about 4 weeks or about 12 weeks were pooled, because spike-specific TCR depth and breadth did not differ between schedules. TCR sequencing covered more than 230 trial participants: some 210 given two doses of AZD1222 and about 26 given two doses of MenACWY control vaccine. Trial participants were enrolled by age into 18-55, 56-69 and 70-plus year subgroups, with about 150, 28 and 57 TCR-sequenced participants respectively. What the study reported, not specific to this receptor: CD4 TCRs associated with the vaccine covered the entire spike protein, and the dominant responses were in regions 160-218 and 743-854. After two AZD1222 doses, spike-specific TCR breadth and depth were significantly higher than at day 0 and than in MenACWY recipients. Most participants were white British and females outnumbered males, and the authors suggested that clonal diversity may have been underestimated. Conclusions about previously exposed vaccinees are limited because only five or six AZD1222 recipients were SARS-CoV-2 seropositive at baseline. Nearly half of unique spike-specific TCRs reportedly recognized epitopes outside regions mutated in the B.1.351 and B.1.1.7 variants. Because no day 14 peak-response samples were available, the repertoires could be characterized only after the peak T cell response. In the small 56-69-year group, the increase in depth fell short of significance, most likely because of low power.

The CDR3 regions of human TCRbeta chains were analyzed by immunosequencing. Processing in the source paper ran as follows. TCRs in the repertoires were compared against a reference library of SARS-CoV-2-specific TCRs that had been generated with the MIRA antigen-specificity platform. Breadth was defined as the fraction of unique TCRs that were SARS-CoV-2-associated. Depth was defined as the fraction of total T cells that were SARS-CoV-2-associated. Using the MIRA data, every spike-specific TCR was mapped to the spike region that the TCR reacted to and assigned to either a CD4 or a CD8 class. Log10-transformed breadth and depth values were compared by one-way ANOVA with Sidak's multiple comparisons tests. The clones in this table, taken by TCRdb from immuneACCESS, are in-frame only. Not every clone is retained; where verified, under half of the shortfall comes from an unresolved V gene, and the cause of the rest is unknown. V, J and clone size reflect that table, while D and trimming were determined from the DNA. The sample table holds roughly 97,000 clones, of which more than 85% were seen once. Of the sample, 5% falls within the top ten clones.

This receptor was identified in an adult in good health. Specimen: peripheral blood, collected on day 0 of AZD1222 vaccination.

The encoded CDR3 is CASSLPDVEQYF. In nucleotide form, the sequence is TGTGCCAGCAGTTTGCCCGACGTGGAGCAGTACTTC. The sequence joins TRBV6-5 to TRBJ2-7; no D segment can be confidently identified. Its CDR3 holds 12 amino acids, cysteine through phenylalanine. The only DNA kept is the CDR3, 36 bases in frame from the first base. Sequences MNHEY (CDR1) and SVGAGI (CDR2) are obtained from the germline V gene. V sheds 4 bases and J sheds 7 bases, leaving 11 bases between their ends.